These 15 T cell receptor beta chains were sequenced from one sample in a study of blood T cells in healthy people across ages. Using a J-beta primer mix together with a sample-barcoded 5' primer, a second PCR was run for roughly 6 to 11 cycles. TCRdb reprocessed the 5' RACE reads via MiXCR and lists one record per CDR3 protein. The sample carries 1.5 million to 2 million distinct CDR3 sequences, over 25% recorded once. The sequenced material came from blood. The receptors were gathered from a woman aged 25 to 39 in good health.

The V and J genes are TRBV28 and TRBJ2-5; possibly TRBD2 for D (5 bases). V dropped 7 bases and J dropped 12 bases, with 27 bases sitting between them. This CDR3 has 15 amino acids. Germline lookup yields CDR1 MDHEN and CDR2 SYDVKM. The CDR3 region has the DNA TGTGCCAGCACCCAAAGGAGACTACCCGCAGATAGGGAGTACTTC. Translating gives CASTQRRLPADREYF.

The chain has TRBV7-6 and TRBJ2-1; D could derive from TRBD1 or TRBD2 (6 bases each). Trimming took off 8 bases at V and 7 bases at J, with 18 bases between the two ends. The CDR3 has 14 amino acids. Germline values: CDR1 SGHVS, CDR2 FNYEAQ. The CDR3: CASGAEGVGNEQFF. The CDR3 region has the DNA TGTGCCAGCGGCGCGGAGGGGGTGGGTAATGAGCAGTTCTTC.

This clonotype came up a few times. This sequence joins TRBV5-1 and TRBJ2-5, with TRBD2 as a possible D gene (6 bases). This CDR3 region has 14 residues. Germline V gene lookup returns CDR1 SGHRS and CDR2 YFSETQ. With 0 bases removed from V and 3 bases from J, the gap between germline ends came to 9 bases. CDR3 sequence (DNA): TGCGCCAGCAGCTTGGACGGGAGCGAAGAGACCCAGTACTTC. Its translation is CASSLDGSEETQYF.

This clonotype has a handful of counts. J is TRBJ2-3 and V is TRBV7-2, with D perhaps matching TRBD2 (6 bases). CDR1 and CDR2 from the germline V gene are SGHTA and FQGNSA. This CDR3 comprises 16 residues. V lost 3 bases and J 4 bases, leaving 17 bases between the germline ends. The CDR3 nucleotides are TGTGCCAGCAGCTTCGGGACTCGGGCCAGGGCAGATACGCAGTATTTT. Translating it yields CASSFGTRARADTQYF.

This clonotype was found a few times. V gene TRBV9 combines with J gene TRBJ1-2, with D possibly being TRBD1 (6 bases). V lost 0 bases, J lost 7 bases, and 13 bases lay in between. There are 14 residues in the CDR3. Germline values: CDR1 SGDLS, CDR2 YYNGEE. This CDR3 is CASSVGGGQSGYTF. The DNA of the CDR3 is TGTGCCAGCAGCGTAGGAGGGGGGCAGAGTGGCTACACCTTC. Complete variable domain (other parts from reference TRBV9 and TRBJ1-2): DSGVTQTPKHLITATGQRVTLRCSPRSGDLSVYWYQQSLDQGLQFLIQYYNGEERAKGNILERFSAQQFPDLHSELNLSSLELGDSALYFCASSVGGGQSGYTFGSGTRLTVV.

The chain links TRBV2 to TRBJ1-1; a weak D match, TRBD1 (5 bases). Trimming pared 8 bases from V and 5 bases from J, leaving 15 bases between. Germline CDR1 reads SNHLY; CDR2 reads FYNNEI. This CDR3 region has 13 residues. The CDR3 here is CASRTRERTEAFF. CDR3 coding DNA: TGTGCCAGCCGGACAAGGGAGAGGACTGAAGCTTTCTTT.

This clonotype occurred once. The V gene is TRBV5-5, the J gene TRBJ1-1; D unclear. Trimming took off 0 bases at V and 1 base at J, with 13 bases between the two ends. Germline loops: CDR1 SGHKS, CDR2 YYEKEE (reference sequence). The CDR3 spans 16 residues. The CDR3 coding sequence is TGTGCCAGCAGCTTGGACAGCGGGAAAAGGAACACTGAAGCTTTCTTT. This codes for CASSLDSGKRNTEAFF.

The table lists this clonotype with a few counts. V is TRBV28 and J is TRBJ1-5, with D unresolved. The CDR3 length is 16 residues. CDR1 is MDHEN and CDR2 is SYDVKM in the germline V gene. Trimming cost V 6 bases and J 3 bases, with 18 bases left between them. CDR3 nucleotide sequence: TGTGCCAGCAGATCCCGCTTAGAGGGATTCAATCAGCCCCAGCATTTT. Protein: CASRSRLEGFNQPQHF.

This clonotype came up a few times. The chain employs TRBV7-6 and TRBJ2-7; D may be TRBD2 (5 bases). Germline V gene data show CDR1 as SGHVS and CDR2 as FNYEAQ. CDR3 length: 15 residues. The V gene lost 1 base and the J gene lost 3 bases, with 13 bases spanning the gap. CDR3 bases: TGTGCCAGCAGCTTAGTAACCGGGGATTTCTACGAGCAGTACTTC. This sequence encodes CASSLVTGDFYEQYF.

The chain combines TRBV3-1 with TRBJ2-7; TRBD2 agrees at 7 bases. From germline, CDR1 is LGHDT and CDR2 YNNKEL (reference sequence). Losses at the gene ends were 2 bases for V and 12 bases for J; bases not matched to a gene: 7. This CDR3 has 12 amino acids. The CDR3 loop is CASSQTPGTMYF. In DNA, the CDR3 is TGTGCCAGCAGCCAAACCCCCGGGACTATGTACTTC.

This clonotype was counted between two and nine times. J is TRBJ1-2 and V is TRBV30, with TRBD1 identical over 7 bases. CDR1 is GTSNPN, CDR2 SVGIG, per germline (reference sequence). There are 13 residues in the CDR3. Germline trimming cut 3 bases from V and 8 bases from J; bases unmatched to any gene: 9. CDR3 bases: TGTGCCTGGAGGGCCAGGGGGGTTGGAGGCTACACCTTC. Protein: CAWRARGVGGYTF.

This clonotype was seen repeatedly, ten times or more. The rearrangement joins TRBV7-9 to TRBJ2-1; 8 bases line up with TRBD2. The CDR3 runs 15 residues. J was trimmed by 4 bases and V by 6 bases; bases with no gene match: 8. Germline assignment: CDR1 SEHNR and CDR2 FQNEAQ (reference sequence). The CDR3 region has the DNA TGTGCCAGCAGGCCCACTAGCGGAGATTACAATGAGCAGTTCTTC. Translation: CASRPTSGDYNEQFF.

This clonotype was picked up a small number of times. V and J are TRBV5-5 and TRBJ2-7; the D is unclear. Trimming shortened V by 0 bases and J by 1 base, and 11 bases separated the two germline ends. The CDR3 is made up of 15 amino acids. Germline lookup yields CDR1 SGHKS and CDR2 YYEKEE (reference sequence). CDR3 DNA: TGTGCCAGCAGCTTGGAGGCTACTCCTTCCTACGAGCAGTACTTC. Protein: CASSLEATPSYEQYF.

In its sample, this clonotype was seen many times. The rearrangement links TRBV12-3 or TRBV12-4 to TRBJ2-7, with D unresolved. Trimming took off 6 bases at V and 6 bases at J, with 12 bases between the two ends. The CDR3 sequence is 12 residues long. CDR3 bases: TGTGCCAGCAGCCCCCCCCGGAGCGAGCAGTACTTC. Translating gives CASSPPRSEQYF.

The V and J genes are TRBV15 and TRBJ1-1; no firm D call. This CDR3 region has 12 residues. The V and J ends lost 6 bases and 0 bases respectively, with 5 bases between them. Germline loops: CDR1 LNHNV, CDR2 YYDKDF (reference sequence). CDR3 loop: CATSILNTEAFF. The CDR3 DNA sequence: TGTGCCACCAGTATACTGAACACTGAAGCTTTCTTT.